The 10 T cell receptor beta chains below come from one sample, sequenced in a study of cytomegalovirus exposure and HLA in healthy donors. Primers: 60 Vbeta forward and 13 Jbeta reverse. Clones were read by immunoSEQ multiplex PCR, and TCRdb kept only the in-frame ones, dropping some. This table has 75,000 to 80,000 clones, roughly 79% appearing once. The sequenced sample consisted of PBMCs. These receptors were taken from a man aged 35 to 55 in good health and CMV-seronegative.

This sequence joins TRBV19 and TRBJ2-7, with TRBD2 identical over 7 bases. Germline values: CDR1 LNHDA, CDR2 SQIVND (reference sequence). V shed 1 base, J shed 1 base, and the junction held 4 bases outside the gene matches. The CDR3 is 15 residues long. CDR3 coding DNA: TGTGCCAGTAGTATAGTGGCTAGCGGTTCCTACGAGCAGTACTTC. Translating gives CASSIVASGSYEQYF.

The rearrangement uses TRBV18 and TRBJ2-6; 10 nucleotides line up with TRBD1. Germline loops: CDR1 KGHSH, CDR2 LQKENI. The length of the CDR3 is 17 residues. Unmatched junction bases numbered 4, after V lost 3 bases and J lost 2 bases. The CDR3 bases are TGTGCCAGCTCACCCGGGACAGGGGAACCTGGGGCCAACGTCCTGACTTTC. Protein: CASSPGTGEPGANVLTF. Full variable domain (outside the CDR3, taken from reference TRBV18 and TRBJ2-6): NAGVMQNPRHLVRRRGQEARLRCSPMKGHSHVYWYRQLPEEGLKFMVYLQKENIIDESGMPKERFSAEFPKEGPSILRIQQVVRGDSAAYFCASSPGTGEPGANVLTFGAGSRLTVL.

This clone has more than one count but fewer than ten. The gene calls are TRBV5-3 and TRBJ2-1; 11 positions match TRBD2. TRBV5-3 is identified as an open reading frame with a role that is uncertain. V trimming: 2 bases; J trimming: 7 bases; junction bases outside the gene matches: 5. The CDR3 has 15 residues. The CDR3 spells CARSFGVAGGNEQFF. The CDR3 DNA reads TGTGCCAGAAGCTTCGGGGTAGCGGGAGGGAATGAGCAGTTCTTC.

There are a few counts of this clone. The chain employs TRBV29-1 and TRBJ2-7, with 8 bases matching TRBD1. J was trimmed by 0 bases and V by 7 bases; bases with no gene match: 2. The CDR3 consists of 12 residues. Germline V gene data show CDR1 as SQVTM and CDR2 as ANQGSEA. The DNA of the CDR3 is TGCAGCGCTGGACAGGGCTCCTACGAGCAGTACTTC. As protein: CSAGQGSYEQYF.

This clone was picked up one time. Germline is not matched at one junction end, which may reflect a read error. The chain employs TRBV5-4 and TRBJ2-4, with D possibly matching TRBD1 (6 bases). Germline V lookup: CDR1 SGHNT, CDR2 YYREEE (reference sequence). The CDR3 is 12 residues long. CDR3 bases: TGTGCCAGCAGCTCAGGACAGAACAGTCAGTACTTC. It translates to CASSSGQNSQYF.

The gene calls are TRBV5-1 and TRBJ2-5; D unclear. Germline CDR1 and CDR2: SGHRS and YFSETQ. The CDR3 has 13 residues. The V end lost 8 bases, the J end lost 4 bases, and 15 bases lay between the germline ends. CDR3 protein: CASFFPTGETQYF. CDR3 coding DNA: TGCGCCAGTTTTTTTCCGACTGGAGAGACCCAGTACTTC.

This chain uses TRBV27 with TRBJ1-5; 10 positions match TRBD1. The CDR3 extends over 17 amino acids. The V segment lost 6 bases and the J segment 1 base; nucleotides outside the gene matches: 9. The germline V gene has CDR1 MNHEY and CDR2 SMNVEV (reference sequence). The chain's CDR3 is CASRRAGTGESNQPQHF. As DNA, the CDR3 is TGTGCCAGCAGGAGAGCAGGGACAGGGGAAAGCAATCAGCCCCAGCATTTT.

The rearrangement joins TRBV5-5 to TRBJ2-5; 9 bases fit TRBD2. Near its end, the DNA agrees better with TRBJ2-7, so the J call may be wrong. CDR3 size: 16 residues. Germline V CDR1 and CDR2: SGHKS, YYEKEE (reference sequence). CDR3 nucleotides: TGTGCCAGCAGCTTTCTAGCGGGATCAGGGTCCTACGAGCAGTACTTC. Residues: CASSFLAGSGSYEQYF.

This chain connects TRBV6-9 to TRBJ2-1, with D possibly being TRBD2 (6 bases). The germline V and J ends were trimmed by 9 bases and 11 bases, with 11 bases remaining between them. The CDR3 has 10 residues. Germline CDR1 MNHGY, CDR2 SVAAGI. CDR3 nucleotides: TGTGCCAGACGGAGGACTAAGCAGTTCTTC. Amino acids: CARRRTKQFF.

The chain carries TRBV19 and TRBJ2-3; the match to TRBD1 covers 10 bases. CDR1 is LNHDA, CDR2 SQIVND, per germline (reference sequence). V was pared by 3 bases and J by 4 bases, with 4 bases of the junction left unmatched. CDR3 length: 15 residues. The CDR3, as DNA: TGTGCCAGTAGTATCCGACAGGGGGCCGCAGATACGCAGTATTTT. The encoded protein is CASSIRQGAADTQYF.